A single sample gave rise to the 23 T cell receptor beta chains below, sequenced in a study of regulatory T cells in long-lasting Graves disease. Arm-PCR of CDR3 regions with iRepertoire HTBI primers generated TCR beta libraries. TCRdb redid the calling of the multiplex PCR reads with MiXCR, one entry per CDR3 protein. The table lists 700,000 or so distinct CDR3 sequences, 25% to 35% of them singletons. Described time point: persistent/refractory GD, antithyroid drugs over 5 years with positive TRAb. PBMCs provided the RNA from which the TCR library was made. The sequencing used peripheral blood mononuclear cells (PBMCs), collected when the disease was refractory, from a patient treated with antithyroid drugs. These receptors originate from a female donor with Graves disease.

This clonotype was counted at least ten times. The rearrangement joins TRBV2 to TRBJ1-2; D perhaps matches TRBD1 (5 bases). This CDR3 is built from 13 residues. Germline V CDR1 and CDR2: SNHLY, FYNNEI. The V and J ends lost 6 bases and 4 bases respectively, with 12 bases between them. CDR3 DNA sequence: TGTGCCAGCAGACCCAGGACAAGCTATGGCTACACCTTC. Amino acids: CASRPRTSYGYTF.

This clonotype was picked up many times. Its ends do not fully match the called genes, so a read error is possible. V is TRBV28 and J is TRBJ2-7; no firm D call. The V gene's germline CDR1 is MDHEN and CDR2 SYDVKM. The CDR3 spans 12 residues. This CDR3 reads CASSPLTAPAHF. DNA for the CDR3: TGTGCCAGCAGTCCCCTGACGGCACCGGCACACTTC.

This clonotype was detected only once. The J gene is TRBJ1-3, the V gene TRBV11-2; 10 bases map to TRBD1. Unmatched junction bases numbered 10, after V lost 5 bases and J lost 0 bases. The CDR3 runs 18 residues. Germline V gene data show CDR1 as SGHAT and CDR2 as FQNNGV. CDR3 DNA: TGTGCCAGCAGCCTCCCGTGGGACAGGGGAGGCTCTGGAAACACCATATATTTT. As protein: CASSLPWDRGGSGNTIYF. Together with reference TRBV11-2 and TRBJ1-3, the CDR3 gives the full variable domain: EAGVAQSPRYKIIEKRQSVAFWCNPISGHATLYWYQQILGQGPKLLIQFQNNGVVDDSQLPKDRFSAERLKGVDSTLKIQPAKLEDSAVYLCASSLPWDRGGSGNTIYFGEGSWLTVV.

V gene TRBV7-2 combines with J gene TRBJ2-2; D is undetermined. The germline V and J ends were trimmed by 3 bases and 4 bases, with 6 bases remaining between them. The germline gives CDR1 SGHTA, CDR2 FQGNSA. This CDR3 spans 13 amino acids. The CDR3 sequence is CASSFSLTGELFF. The DNA for the CDR3 is TGTGCCAGCAGCTTTTCTCTCACCGGGGAGCTGTTTTTT.

The rearrangement uses TRBV15 and TRBJ2-1, with D possibly called TRBD1 or TRBD2 (5 bases each). The V gene lost 0 bases and the J gene lost 11 bases, with 11 bases spanning the gap. This CDR3 contains 13 residues. Germline lookup yields CDR1 LNHNV and CDR2 YYDKDF (reference sequence). The CDR3: CATSRDREGKQFF. The DNA for the CDR3 is TGTGCCACCAGCAGAGATCGAGAGGGGAAGCAGTTCTTC.

The rearrangement joins TRBV9 to TRBJ1-1; 10 positions agree with TRBD1. Per germline, CDR1 SGDLS and CDR2 YYNGEE. The CDR3 totals 15 residues. The V gene end was trimmed by 3 bases and the J gene end by 4 bases; junction bases not matched to a gene: 6. The CDR3 sequence is CASSAGTGAGTEAFF. CDR3 coding DNA: TGTGCCAGCAGCGCAGGGACAGGGGCCGGCACTGAAGCTTTCTTT.

This clonotype was seen many times. The chain uses TRBV28 and TRBJ1-1; D unresolved. This CDR3 is 15 amino acids long. Germline V gives CDR1 MDHEN, CDR2 SYDVKM. V was trimmed by 6 bases and J by 2 bases, leaving 16 bases between them. The CDR3 region has the DNA TGTGCCAGCAGCCTCCCGCGGCTAGTCAACACTGAAGCTTTCTTT. Encoded protein: CASSLPRLVNTEAFF.

This clonotype was counted only a few times. This chain uses TRBV11-2 with TRBJ2-5, with a possible D match to TRBD1 (6 bases). Germline V gene data show CDR1 as SGHAT and CDR2 as FQNNGV. V was trimmed by 1 base and J by 2 bases, leaving 14 bases between them. The CDR3 is 16 residues long. The CDR3 loop reads CASSLGSGQPQETQYF. The CDR3 nucleotides are TGTGCCAGCAGCTTAGGTTCAGGACAGCCTCAAGAGACCCAGTACTTC. Together with reference TRBV11-2 and TRBJ2-5, the CDR3 gives the full variable domain: EAGVAQSPRYKIIEKRQSVAFWCNPISGHATLYWYQQILGQGPKLLIQFQNNGVVDDSQLPKDRFSAERLKGVDSTLKIQPAKLEDSAVYLCASSLGSGQPQETQYFGPGTRLLVL.

In regard to this clonotype: A much larger clone differs from this one at a single base, so this may be a read error. The chain employs TRBV6-1 and TRBJ2-2; no reliable D call. The CDR3 totals 11 residues. Deletions cut 5 bases from V and 5 bases from J, with 3 bases between. Germline assignment: CDR1 MNHNS and CDR2 SASEGT. CDR3 region: CASSKTGELFF. In DNA, the CDR3 is TGTGCCAGCAGTAAAACCGGGGAGCTGTTTTTT.

Concerning this clonotype: One end of the junction fails to match germline, which may point to a read error. V is TRBV5-1 and J is TRBJ2-4; 10 bases are shared with TRBD1. CDR1 and CDR2 from the germline V gene are SGHRS and YFSETQ. The CDR3 is 14 residues long. CDR3 loop: CASSLGTGADIQYF. CDR3 sequence (DNA): TGTGCCAGCAGCTTAGGGACAGGGGCGGACATTCAGTACTTC.

Comments on this clonotype: The CDR3 does not close with the conserved phenylalanine or tryptophan, likely indicating a read error. The chain links TRBV18 to TRBJ1-2; D might be TRBD1 (5 bases). V gave up 2 bases and J gave up 2 bases, with 9 bases separating them. Germline V gene lookup returns CDR1 KGHSH and CDR2 LQKENI. The CDR3 spans 14 residues. The CDR3 region is CASSPRGSNYGYTL. CDR3 nucleotide sequence: TGTGCCAGCTCACCAAGGGGCAGCAACTATGGCTACACCCTC.

The chain is built from TRBV5-5 and TRBJ1-2; D may be TRBD1 (6 bases). CDR3 length: 13 residues. Germline V lookup: CDR1 SGHKS, CDR2 YYEKEE (reference sequence). With 4 bases removed from V and 4 bases from J, the gap between germline ends came to 11 bases. The CDR3 nucleotides are TGTGCCAGCAGCGCTGGACAGCTCTATGGCTACACCTTC. Translating gives CASSAGQLYGYTF.

This clonotype has at least ten counts. This sequence joins TRBV28 and TRBJ1-5; D unclear. With 6 bases removed from V and 0 bases from J, the gap between germline ends came to 15 bases. CDR3 length: 16 amino acids. Germline CDR1 MDHEN, CDR2 SYDVKM. The CDR3 loop reads CASRARDTPSNQPQHF. The DNA for the CDR3 is TGTGCCAGCAGGGCCAGAGATACTCCTAGCAATCAGCCCCAGCATTTT.

This clonotype has more than one count but fewer than ten. The gene calls are TRBV24-1 and TRBJ1-2, with 9 bases identical to TRBD1. The ends lost 4 bases at V and 4 bases at J; junction bases unmatched: 12. Germline V gene data show CDR1 as KGHDR and CDR2 as SFDVKD. This CDR3 spans 17 amino acids. In nucleotides, the CDR3 is TGTGCCACCAGTGACGGGGGGGTCGGACAGGGGCTCTATGGCTACACCTTC. As protein: CATSDGGVGQGLYGYTF.

The chain employs TRBV3-1 and TRBJ2-4; D is undetermined. Germline V CDR1 and CDR2: LGHDT, YNNKEL (reference sequence). This CDR3 spans 15 amino acids. Trimming shortened V by 4 bases and J by 0 bases, and 10 bases separated the two germline ends. The CDR3 spells CASSPAAIAKNIQYF. CDR3 sequence (DNA): TGTGCCAGCAGCCCCGCCGCTATAGCCAAAAACATTCAGTACTTC.

A few counts support this clonotype. The rearrangement joins TRBV6-5 to TRBJ2-7; no definite D call. The CDR3 consists of 15 residues. Germline CDR1 MNHEY, CDR2 SVGAGI. Trimming pared 2 bases from V and 3 bases from J, leaving 14 bases between. CDR3 sequence (DNA): TGTGCCAGCAGTTACGCTTCTCCGGGCGGCTACGAGCAGTACTTC. Encoded protein: CASSYASPGGYEQYF.

Turning to this clonotype: Given a much more abundant clone one base away, this may be a read error. No conserved phenylalanine or tryptophan ends this CDR3, so it is likely a read error. This CDR3 is CASSRIAKNIQYL. CDR3 DNA: TGTGCCAGCAGCCGCATAGCCAAAAACATTCAGTACCTC. This rearrangement joins TRBV6-2 or TRBV6-3 to TRBJ2-4, with D hard to call. The V end lost 6 bases, the J end lost 0 bases, and 6 bases lay between the germline ends. CDR1 is MNHEY, CDR2 SVGEGT, per germline. The CDR3 loop spans 13 amino acids.

The sample holds many counts of this clonotype. J is TRBJ2-7 and V is TRBV28, with a possible D match to TRBD1 (5 bases). V shed 8 bases and J shed 2 bases, with 13 bases lying between them. CDR3 length: 13 amino acids. Germline assignment: CDR1 MDHEN and CDR2 SYDVKM. The CDR3 DNA reads TGTGCCAGCGTCCGACAGACCCCCTACGAGCAGTACTTC. It is translated as CASVRQTPYEQYF.

At least ten counts were recorded for this clonotype. CDR3 sequence (DNA): TGTGCCAGCAGCTTAGGGCCGAGCTCCTACAATGAGCAGTTCTTC. Its translation: CASSLGPSSYNEQFF. The chain is built from TRBV11-2 and TRBJ2-1; D remains unclear. V was trimmed by 1 base and J by 0 bases, leaving 7 bases between them. Germline V gene lookup returns CDR1 SGHAT and CDR2 FQNNGV. The CDR3 contains 15 residues.

The V gene is TRBV12-3 or TRBV12-4, the J gene TRBJ2-3; TRBD2 agrees at 12 bases. The J segment lost 6 bases and the V segment lost 5 bases, leaving 9 bases of the junction unmatched. This CDR3 is 16 amino acids long. The CDR3 DNA is TGTGCCAGCAGTCCGCCGACTAGCGGGAGAGGGGATACGCAGTATTTT. Translation: CASSPPTSGRGDTQYF.

The chain couples TRBV6-1 to TRBJ1-2, with D unclear. The CDR3 contains 15 residues. Germline V gene sequence: CDR1 MNHNS, CDR2 SASEGT. Trimming removed 1 base from V and 3 bases from J, with 12 bases in between. The CDR3, as DNA: TGTGCCAGCAGTGAAGGATCAGCACTATACTATGGCTACACCTTC. This codes for CASSEGSALYYGYTF.

This chain links TRBV24-1 with TRBJ1-5; D unresolved. The CDR3 sequence is 13 residues long. V was trimmed by 5 bases and J by 7 bases, leaving 11 bases between them. Germline V CDR1 and CDR2: KGHDR, SFDVKD. The CDR3 region is CATSAGRGQPQHF. CDR3 DNA: TGTGCCACCAGTGCGGGGAGAGGCCAGCCCCAGCATTTT.

V and J are TRBV28 and TRBJ1-5; the match to TRBD1 covers 12 bases. CDR1 MDHEN and CDR2 SYDVKM come from the germline V gene. V dropped 4 bases and J dropped 9; count of bases not matched to a gene: 7. This CDR3 is built from 15 residues. Written as DNA, the CDR3 is TGTGCCAGCAGTTCTGGGACAGGGGGCGTGGGGCCCCAGCATTTT. It codes for CASSSGTGGVGPQHF.